This TCR beta chain is drawn from a study of graft-versus-host responses after intestinal transplantation. As for the study in general: The study gave all recipients anti-thymocyte globulin induction, then tacrolimus and steroids for 2 to 3 years.

The data were produced by immunoSEQ multiplex PCR, yet TCRdb's version contains in-frame clones alone and is incomplete. The table includes around 100,000 clones, over 75% detected once. Broader study findings: There was an association between peak levels of circulating GvH clones and early post-transplant HvG declines. Elevated graft-versus-host to host-versus-graft clonal ratios in allografts were recorded for patients with graft-donor T cell macrochimerism. GvH clones surfaced in recipient marrow, some emerging earlier in ileum or blood.

Trimming removed 1 base from V and 4 bases from J; junction bases left unmatched: 7. The CDR3 consists of 18 residues. The germline CDR1 and CDR2 sequences are LNHNV and YYDKDF (reference sequence). In its sample, this clone was seen once. Its antigen is not identified. The rearrangement joins TRBV15 to TRBJ2-6; 10 positions match TRBD1. This receptor was taken from a human donor who was the organ donor for an intestinal transplant. The source material was unstimulated CD4+ T cells sorted from spleen or lymph node cells, sampled before transplant. The CDR3 protein is CATSRAGTGVLGANVLTF. The CDR3 DNA sequence: TGTGCCACCAGCAGAGCCGGGACAGGGGTCTTGGGGGCCAACGTCCTGACTTTC. Combining the CDR3 with reference TRBV15 and TRBJ2-6 gives the whole variable domain DAMVIQNPRYQVTQFGKPVTLSCSQTLNHNVMYWYQQKSSQAPKLLFHYYDKDFNNEADTPDNFQSRRPNTSFCFLDIRSPGLGDTAMYLCATSRAGTGVLGANVLTFGAGSRLTVL.